This is a list of T cell receptor beta chains from one sample in a study of blood T cell repertoires in COVID-19. TCRdb's copy holds only in-frame clones and misses some; the assay was immunoSEQ multiplex PCR. This sample yields 150,000 to 200,000 clones, of which more than 75% are seen a single time; less than 3.5% belongs to the top ten. What was sequenced was peripheral blood. The origin of the receptors is a man between 65 and 85 years old with acute or convalescent COVID-19. CDR3s include the opening cysteine and the closing phenylalanine or tryptophan. Each record gives: J gene, clone size, V gene, CDR3 protein. Expanded clones get a size class; other rows say once, few or many, or leave the size out.

j_call: TRBJ2-4; clone_size: -; v_call: TRBV5-1; cdr3_aa: CASSLGDRGNIQYF
j_call: TRBJ2-1; clone_size: -; v_call: TRBV19; cdr3_aa: CASGGTSGSGEQFF
j_call: TRBJ2-7; clone_size: -; v_call: TRBV4-3; cdr3_aa: CASSQDGQGGSRSYEQYF
j_call: TRBJ1-2; clone_size: few; v_call: TRBV3-1/TRBV3-2; cdr3_aa: CASSPKGHSGTF
j_call: TRBJ2-5; clone_size: -; v_call: TRBV29-1; cdr3_aa: CSVRLAVYQETQYF
j_call: TRBJ2-1; clone_size: -; v_call: TRBV5-1; cdr3_aa: CASSPRDSSSYNEQFF
j_call: TRBJ1-1; clone_size: -; v_call: TRBV5-5; cdr3_aa: CASSLLTGNMNTEAFF
j_call: TRBJ1-2; clone_size: -; v_call: TRBV6-6; cdr3_aa: CASSRTDYGYTF
j_call: TRBJ2-7; clone_size: -; v_call: TRBV5-1; cdr3_aa: CASSFTRGSTYEQYF
j_call: TRBJ2-1; clone_size: -; v_call: TRBV7-3; cdr3_aa: CASSFSARDISGNEQFF
j_call: TRBJ2-3; clone_size: -; v_call: TRBV5-4; cdr3_aa: CASSSGGDSDTQYF
j_call: TRBJ2-1; clone_size: -; v_call: TRBV27; cdr3_aa: CASSLVGSSLGNEQFF
j_call: TRBJ1-3; clone_size: -; v_call: TRBV5-6; cdr3_aa: CASSFLPSVGVNTIYF
j_call: TRBJ2-5; clone_size: once; v_call: TRBV28; cdr3_aa: CASRSGTAKETQYF
j_call: TRBJ1-1; clone_size: -; v_call: TRBV28; cdr3_aa: CASSSGQRDTEAFF
j_call: TRBJ2-5; clone_size: -; v_call: TRBV3-1/TRBV3-2; cdr3_aa: CASSQGTVHGITQYF
j_call: TRBJ1-5; clone_size: -; v_call: TRBV28; cdr3_aa: CASRPGVAQPQHF
j_call: TRBJ1-5; clone_size: -; v_call: TRBV4-2; cdr3_aa: CASSQDKGEGNQPQHF
j_call: TRBJ2-5; clone_size: -; v_call: TRBV7-6; cdr3_aa: CASSFRETQYF
j_call: TRBJ1-5; clone_size: -; v_call: TRBV18; cdr3_aa: CASSERLTGEERPQHF
j_call: TRBJ2-2; clone_size: -; v_call: TRBV7-3; cdr3_aa: CASSLTSLANTGELFF
j_call: TRBJ1-1; clone_size: -; v_call: TRBV5-1; cdr3_aa: CASSLQGRVVTEAFF
j_call: TRBJ1-6; clone_size: -; v_call: TRBV14; cdr3_aa: CASSQWRVNSPLHF
j_call: TRBJ1-4; clone_size: -; v_call: TRBV5-1; cdr3_aa: CASSLASGRANEKLFF
j_call: TRBJ2-2; clone_size: -; v_call: TRBV4-3; cdr3_aa: CASSPEWYASGGTGELFF
j_call: TRBJ1-1; clone_size: -; v_call: TRBV3-1/TRBV3-2; cdr3_aa: CASSLLTGGGTEAFF
j_call: TRBJ1-3; clone_size: -; v_call: TRBV18; cdr3_aa: CASSQTGTASGNTIYF
j_call: TRBJ1-2; clone_size: -; v_call: TRBV6-5; cdr3_aa: CASRMDSPYGYTF
j_call: TRBJ2-5; clone_size: -; v_call: TRBV6-4; cdr3_aa: CASSDSNPSGQETQYF
j_call: TRBJ2-2; clone_size: -; v_call: TRBV5-1; cdr3_aa: CASRPGTAENTGELFF
j_call: TRBJ1-6; clone_size: -; v_call: TRBV28; cdr3_aa: CASSSAFGDRDNSPLHF
j_call: TRBJ2-7; clone_size: -; v_call: TRBV30; cdr3_aa: CASPGMTGEQYF
j_call: TRBJ2-1; clone_size: -; v_call: TRBV12-3/TRBV12-4; cdr3_aa: CASSPGGNNEQFF
j_call: TRBJ1-2; clone_size: few; v_call: TRBV3-1/TRBV3-2; cdr3_aa: CASSPTGNYGYTF
j_call: TRBJ2-1; clone_size: once; v_call: TRBV18; cdr3_aa: CASSQYRDRSYNEQFF
j_call: TRBJ1-1; clone_size: -; v_call: TRBV12-5; cdr3_aa: CASARETEAFF
j_call: TRBJ2-1; clone_size: -; v_call: TRBV29-1; cdr3_aa: CSVARLAGWYNEQFF
j_call: TRBJ2-1; clone_size: -; v_call: TRBV9; cdr3_aa: CASSGGQNYNEQFF
j_call: TRBJ2-5; clone_size: -; v_call: TRBV7-9; cdr3_aa: CASSLGEETQYF
j_call: TRBJ2-5; clone_size: -; v_call: TRBV10-3; cdr3_aa: CAISERGTGGWETQYF
j_call: TRBJ2-7; clone_size: -; v_call: TRBV7-3; cdr3_aa: CASSPPGTGSEQYF
j_call: TRBJ2-1; clone_size: -; v_call: TRBV5-1; cdr3_aa: CASSRDRVGYNEQFF
j_call: TRBJ1-6; clone_size: -; v_call: TRBV6-5; cdr3_aa: CASGLERNSPLHF
j_call: TRBJ2-5; clone_size: -; v_call: TRBV30; cdr3_aa: CAWSVSSLSKYF
j_call: TRBJ2-3; clone_size: -; v_call: TRBV6-5; cdr3_aa: CASSYSKGSGVTQYF
j_call: TRBJ2-3; clone_size: -; v_call: TRBV28; cdr3_aa: CASGGATDTQYF
j_call: TRBJ1-2; clone_size: -; v_call: TRBV2; cdr3_aa: CASRGEGTGGYTF
j_call: TRBJ2-5; clone_size: few; v_call: TRBV5-4; cdr3_aa: CASSRGLAGVGETQYF
j_call: TRBJ2-7; clone_size: -; v_call: TRBV11-3; cdr3_aa: CASSLTVGYEQYF
j_call: TRBJ1-6; clone_size: -; v_call: TRBV27; cdr3_aa: CASRIGTDYSPLHF
j_call: TRBJ2-2; clone_size: -; v_call: TRBV18; cdr3_aa: CASSPQGLEANTGELFF
j_call: TRBJ1-4; clone_size: -; v_call: TRBV7-9; cdr3_aa: CASSGRGRSEKLFF
j_call: TRBJ2-2; clone_size: -; v_call: TRBV10-1; cdr3_aa: CASSESDRHTGELFF
j_call: TRBJ2-3; clone_size: -; v_call: TRBV5-1; cdr3_aa: CASSFLGFLTDTQYF
j_call: TRBJ1-1; clone_size: -; v_call: TRBV15; cdr3_aa: CATSMDGRNTEAFF
j_call: TRBJ2-1; clone_size: -; v_call: TRBV24-1; cdr3_aa: CATSGPRSADNEQFF
j_call: TRBJ2-5; clone_size: -; v_call: TRBV5-1; cdr3_aa: CASSPGGRQETQYF